The rows below give T cell receptor beta chains drawn from one sample of a study of response to subunit inactivated influenza vaccine. TCRdb fed the RT-PCR reads into MiXCR, producing one record per CDR3 protein. The sample holds more than 150,000 distinct CDR3 sequences, approximately 11% seen once. Sequenced material: CD8+ T cells sorted from PBMCs, taken about 24 months after vaccination. The origin of the receptors is a man aged 45 to 75 who received an inactivated influenza vaccine. Each CDR3 is given with its conserved first and last residue. Each record gives: J gene, clone size, V gene, D gene, CDR3 protein, CDR3 DNA. A D gene is named only where the DNA matches it firmly. Size is stated for part of the rows, as once, few or many counts, or as a class when the clone is expanded.

>TRBJ2-5|-|TRBV11-2|-
CASSLGPDPWETQYF
TGTGCCAGCAGCTTAGGTCCGGACCCTTGGGAGACCCAGTACTTC
>TRBJ2-1|few|TRBV24-1|-
CATSDSGLDEQFF
TGTGCCACCAGTGATTCAGGGTTGGATGAGCAGTTCTTC
>TRBJ2-1|medium-sized|TRBV7-9|TRBD2
CASRDSGTSNEQFF
TGTGCCAGCAGAGACTCCGGGACTAGCAATGAGCAGTTCTTC
>TRBJ1-6|-|TRBV2|-
CASSEWGTDNSPLHF
TGTGCCAGCAGTGAGTGGGGGACTGATAATTCGCCCCTCCACTTT
>TRBJ2-1|-|TRBV7-9|-
CASSSSDNEQFF
TGTGCCAGCAGCTCCAGTGATAATGAGCAGTTCTTC
>TRBJ2-1|few|TRBV20-1|TRBD2
CSARPSGGRTYNEQFF
TGCAGTGCTAGGCCTAGCGGGGGACGGACCTACAATGAGCAGTTCTTC
>TRBJ2-7|few|TRBV20-1|TRBD1
CSANDRGYEQYF
TGCAGTGCTAACGACAGGGGCTACGAGCAGTACTTC
>TRBJ2-1|-|TRBV4-2|TRBD1
CASSRPTQGARNEQFF
TGTGCCAGCAGCCGACCAACCCAGGGGGCGCGGAATGAGCAGTTCTTC
>TRBJ1-3|few|TRBV4-2|-
CASSPGDLSGNTIYF
TGTGCCAGCAGCCCTGGGGACCTCTCTGGAAACACCATATATTTT
>TRBJ2-7|many|TRBV20-1|-
CSAPQRLGVSYEQYF
TGCAGTGCTCCCCAAAGACTAGGCGTCTCCTACGAGCAGTACTTC
>TRBJ2-7|many|TRBV11-2|-
CASSLGGRSYEQYF
TGTGCCAGCAGCTTGGGTGGGAGAAGCTACGAGCAGTACTTC
>TRBJ2-5|-|TRBV15|TRBD2
CATSKPGGQQETQYF
TGTGCCACCAGCAAACCGGGGGGGCAGCAAGAGACCCAGTACTTC
>TRBJ2-5|medium-sized|TRBV29-1|-
CSVEDLRFVETQYF
TGCAGCGTTGAAGATCTCCGTTTTGTGGAGACCCAGTACTTC
>TRBJ2-2|many|TRBV29-1|-
CSVTGTSNTGELFF
TGCAGCGTAACCGGGACATCGAACACCGGGGAGCTGTTTTTT
>TRBJ2-2|few|TRBV28|-
CASSPPLPGPGELFF
TGTGCCAGCAGCCCCCCCCTCCCAGGGCCCGGGGAGCTGTTTTTT
>TRBJ1-2|medium-sized|TRBV29-1|-
CSVDGGEGHGYTF
TGCAGCGTTGATGGGGGCGAGGGGCATGGCTACACCTTC
>TRBJ1-6|-|TRBV11-1|-
CASSLGESSYNSPLHF
TGTGCCAGCAGCTTAGGAGAGAGCTCCTATAATTCACCCCTCCACTTT
>TRBJ2-7|-|TRBV20-1|TRBD1
CSARPYPDRGTYEQYF
TGCAGTGCTCGCCCTTACCCTGACAGGGGGACCTACGAGCAGTACTTC
>TRBJ2-1|few|TRBV11-2|TRBD2
CASSLDPASGYNEQFF
TGTGCCAGCAGCTTAGATCCGGCTAGCGGATACAATGAGCAGTTCTTC
>TRBJ1-3|-|TRBV4-1|-
CASSRAAGNTIYF
TGCGCCAGCAGTCGTGCGGCTGGAAACACCATATATTTT
>TRBJ2-3|few|TRBV7-9|TRBD1
CASSSDRADTQYF
TGTGCCAGCAGCTCTGACAGGGCAGATACGCAGTATTTT
>TRBJ1-4|few|TRBV25-1|-
CASRVGLDEKLFF
TGTGCCAGCAGGGTAGGGCTTGATGAAAAACTGTTTTTT
>TRBJ2-3|-|TRBV20-1|-
CSARVLGAATDTQYF
TGCAGTGCTAGAGTATTAGGGGCGGCCACAGATACGCAGTATTTT
>TRBJ2-2|few|TRBV5-1|TRBD2
CASSLIPLAGETGELFF
TGCGCCAGCAGCTTAATACCATTAGCGGGGGAGACCGGGGAGCTGTTTTTT
>TRBJ2-2|-|TRBV27|TRBD1
CAGSLSGGHWELFF
TGTGCCGGCAGTTTATCAGGGGGCCACTGGGAGCTGTTTTTT
>TRBJ2-1|many|TRBV7-9|TRBD1
CASSLGRGQDNEQFF
TGTGCCAGCAGCTTAGGCAGGGGGCAGGACAATGAGCAGTTCTTC
>TRBJ2-1|few|TRBV20-1|-
CSARGTNSYNEQFF
TGCAGCGCTAGAGGTACTAACTCCTACAATGAGCAGTTCTTC
>TRBJ2-1|-|TRBV6-5|-
CASSYGPGEGYNEQFF
TGTGCCAGCAGTTACGGGCCAGGGGAAGGGTACAATGAGCAGTTCTTC
>TRBJ1-2|few|TRBV7-9|-
CASSYRTANYGYTF
TGTGCCAGCAGCTACCGGACAGCTAACTATGGCTACACCTTC
>TRBJ2-7|-|TRBV5-1|-
CASSLEQAYEQYF
TGCGCCAGCAGCTTGGAACAGGCCTACGAGCAGTACTTC
>TRBJ1-1|many|TRBV5-6|-
CASSYLGTSTEAFF
TGTGCCAGCAGCTACCTAGGGACGTCGACTGAAGCTTTCTTT
>TRBJ2-3|many|TRBV12-3/TRBV12-4|TRBD2
CASSPPGGGAPDTQYF
TGTGCCAGCAGTCCCCCTGGCGGGGGGGCCCCCGATACGCAGTATTTT
>TRBJ2-3|few|TRBV4-3|-
CASSPGTGMGTDTQYF
TGCGCCAGCAGCCCCGGAACAGGGATGGGCACAGATACGCAGTATTTT
>TRBJ2-5|few|TRBV15|-
CATNRVAGQETQYF
TGTGCCACCAACCGGGTGGCGGGCCAAGAGACCCAGTACTTC
>TRBJ2-7|-|TRBV4-1|TRBD2
CASSQEGSGSSYEQYF
TGCGCCAGCAGCCAAGAAGGTAGCGGGAGCTCCTACGAGCAGTACTTC
>TRBJ1-6|few|TRBV4-3|-
CASSQDTYNSPLHF
TGCGCCAGCAGCCAAGATACGTATAATTCACCCCTCCACTTT
>TRBJ2-7|-|TRBV29-1|-
CSVALGGYEQYF
TGCAGCGTTGCTTTAGGGGGCTACGAGCAGTACTTC
>TRBJ2-1|many|TRBV27|TRBD2
CASSFSGINEQFF
TGTGCCAGCAGTTTTAGCGGGATAAATGAGCAGTTCTTC
>TRBJ2-1|-|TRBV7-9|-
CASSPDVSESNEQFF
TGTGCCAGCAGCCCAGACGTATCAGAGAGCAATGAGCAGTTCTTC
>TRBJ2-2|-|TRBV6-5|-
CASSYPTYKGFGELFF
TGTGCCAGCAGTTACCCCACCTATAAGGGGTTCGGGGAGCTGTTTTTT
>TRBJ1-1|-|TRBV2|-
CASSPVNTEAFF
TGTGCCAGCAGTCCCGTGAACACTGAAGCTTTCTTT
>TRBJ1-1|few|TRBV7-8|-
CASSNSGGSAFF
TGTGCCAGCAGCAATTCGGGGGGTTCAGCTTTCTTT
>TRBJ2-7|-|TRBV6-2/TRBV6-3|TRBD2
CASSFSSGSDEQYF
TGTGCCAGCAGTTTTTCTAGCGGGAGTGACGAGCAGTACTTC
>TRBJ1-1|many|TRBV21-1|-
CASSMEDRRPMNTEAFF
TGTGCCAGCAGCATGGAGGACAGGCGGCCCATGAACACTGAAGCTTTCTTT
>TRBJ2-5|few|TRBV12-5|-
CASGLQAVGTQYF
TGTGCTAGTGGTTTGCAAGCCGTCGGGACCCAGTACTTC